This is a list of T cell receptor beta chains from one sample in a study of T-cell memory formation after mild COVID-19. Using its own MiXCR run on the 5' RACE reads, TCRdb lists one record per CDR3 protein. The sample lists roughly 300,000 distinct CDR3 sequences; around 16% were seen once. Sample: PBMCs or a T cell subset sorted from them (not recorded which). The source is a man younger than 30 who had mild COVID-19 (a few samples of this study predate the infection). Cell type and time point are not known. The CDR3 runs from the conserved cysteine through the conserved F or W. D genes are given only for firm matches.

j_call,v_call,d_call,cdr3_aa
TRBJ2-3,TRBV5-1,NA,CASSPDPSFGATQYF
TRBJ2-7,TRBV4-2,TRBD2,CASSQALSGGAYEQYF
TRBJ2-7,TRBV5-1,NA,CASSLGRVSDEQYF
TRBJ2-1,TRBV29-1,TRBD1,CSGSGTGAIPNEQFF
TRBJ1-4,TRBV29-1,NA,CSALTGLDEKLFF
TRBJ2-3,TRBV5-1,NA,CASSFRDSSTDTQYF
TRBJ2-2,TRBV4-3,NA,CASSKRSGVTGELFF
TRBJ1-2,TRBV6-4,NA,CASSPSGGGHVPGGYTF
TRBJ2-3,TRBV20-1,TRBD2,CSARDSAGGDTQYF
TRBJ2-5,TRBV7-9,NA,CASHIGMETQYF
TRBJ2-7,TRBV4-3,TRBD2,CASSQESGGSYEQYF
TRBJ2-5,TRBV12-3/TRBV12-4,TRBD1,CASSHPSFRGPGETQYF
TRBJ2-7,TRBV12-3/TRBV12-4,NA,CASSYRVEQYF
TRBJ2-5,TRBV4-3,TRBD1,CASSWDRGHGETQYF
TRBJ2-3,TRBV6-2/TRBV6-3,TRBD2,CASSSPSGGTDTQYF
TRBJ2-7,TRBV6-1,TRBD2,CASSEILAGGLEQYF
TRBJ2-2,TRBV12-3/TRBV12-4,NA,CASSFGGPGELFF
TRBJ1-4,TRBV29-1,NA,CSVYRTGNEKLFF
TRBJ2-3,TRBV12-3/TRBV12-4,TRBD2,CASGLAGTDTQYF
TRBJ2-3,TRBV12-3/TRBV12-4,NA,CASSAPWADTQYF
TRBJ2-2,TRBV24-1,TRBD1,CATSDWIRTGPNTGELFF
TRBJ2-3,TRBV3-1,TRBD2,CASSPGLAGRGTDTQYF
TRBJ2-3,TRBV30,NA,CAWNGVVTDTQYF
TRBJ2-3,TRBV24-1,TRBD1,CATGGQGITDTQYF
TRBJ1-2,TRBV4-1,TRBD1,CASSQAGQGRGGYTF
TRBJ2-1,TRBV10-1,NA,CASSESIGNEQFF
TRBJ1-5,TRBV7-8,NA,CASSRGSNQPQHF
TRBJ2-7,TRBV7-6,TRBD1,CASSLAGQSYEQYF
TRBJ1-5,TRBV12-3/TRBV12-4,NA,CASRRNSNQPQHF
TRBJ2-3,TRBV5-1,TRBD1,CASSLGQGAEDTQYF
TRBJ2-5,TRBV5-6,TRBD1,CASSSYRGLETQYF
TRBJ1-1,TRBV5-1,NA,CASREQGGNTEAFF
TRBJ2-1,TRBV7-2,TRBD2,CASSDPGLAGNNEQFF
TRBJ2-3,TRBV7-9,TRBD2,CASSLAWASGSTDTQYF
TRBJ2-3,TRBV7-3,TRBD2,CASSWGGGSTDTQYF
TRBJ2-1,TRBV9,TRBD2,CASSVVAGAYNEQFF
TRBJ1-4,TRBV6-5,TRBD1,CASSLGQTTNEKLFF